These T cell receptor beta chains were read from a single sample in a study of blood T cells in healthy people across ages. A single record per CDR3 protein comes from TCRdb applying MiXCR to the 5' RACE reads. The sample includes around 1,100,000 distinct CDR3 sequences, around two fifths of them seen just once. The sample consisted of blood. These receptors were obtained from a young man in good health. CDR3s include the opening cysteine and the closing phenylalanine or tryptophan. D genes are given only for firm matches. Some rows have no size entry. The others give once, few or many, or a class for an expanded clone.

j_call: TRBJ2-7; clone_size: .; d_call: .; v_call: TRBV20-1; cdr3_aa: CSARRRGSSYKQYF; cdr3_nt: TGCAGCGCTAGGCGCCGGGGCAGCTCCTACAAGCAGTACTTC
j_call: TRBJ1-2; clone_size: few; d_call: TRBD1; v_call: TRBV9; cdr3_aa: CASSGTGTADYGYTF; cdr3_nt: TGTGCCAGCAGCGGCACCGGGACAGCAGACTATGGCTACACCTTC
j_call: TRBJ2-1; clone_size: .; d_call: TRBD2; v_call: TRBV2; cdr3_aa: CASSVDRGAYNEQFF; cdr3_nt: TGTGCCAGCAGTGTTGACCGGGGGGCCTACAATGAGCAGTTCTTC
j_call: TRBJ1-2; clone_size: .; d_call: TRBD1; v_call: TRBV14; cdr3_aa: CASSPYPGTATYGYTF; cdr3_nt: TGTGCCAGCAGCCCTTATCCCGGGACAGCGACATATGGCTACACCTTC
j_call: TRBJ2-2; clone_size: .; d_call: .; v_call: TRBV7-9; cdr3_aa: CSSRSTTFTGELFF; cdr3_nt: TGTTCCAGCAGATCCACAACTTTCACCGGGGAGCTGTTTTTT
j_call: TRBJ1-1; clone_size: few; d_call: .; v_call: TRBV20-1; cdr3_aa: CSARSSAAGNTEAFF; cdr3_nt: TGCAGTGCTAGATCCTCGGCGGCAGGGAACACTGAAGCTTTCTTT
j_call: TRBJ2-3; clone_size: few; d_call: TRBD1; v_call: TRBV5-1; cdr3_aa: CASSTGQVNTDTQYF; cdr3_nt: TGCGCCAGCAGCACCGGACAGGTGAACACAGATACGCAGTATTTT
j_call: TRBJ2-5; clone_size: .; d_call: .; v_call: TRBV5-1; cdr3_aa: CASSSRGMRPETQYF; cdr3_nt: TGCGCCAGCAGCTCACGGGGGATGAGGCCGGAGACCCAGTACTTC
j_call: TRBJ2-5; clone_size: few; d_call: TRBD1; v_call: TRBV12-3/TRBV12-4; cdr3_aa: CASSLAPGQDQETQYF; cdr3_nt: TGTGCCAGCAGTTTAGCGCCGGGACAGGACCAAGAGACCCAGTACTTC
j_call: TRBJ2-1; clone_size: many; d_call: TRBD1; v_call: TRBV20-1; cdr3_aa: CSAPGTGFNEQFF; cdr3_nt: TGCAGTGCTCCCGGGACAGGGTTCAATGAGCAGTTCTTC
j_call: TRBJ2-2; clone_size: .; d_call: .; v_call: TRBV7-9; cdr3_aa: CASSLDPSGELFF; cdr3_nt: TGTGCCAGCAGCTTAGACCCCTCGGGGGAGCTGTTTTTT
j_call: TRBJ1-5; clone_size: few; d_call: .; v_call: TRBV20-1; cdr3_aa: CSASPHGVDQPQHF; cdr3_nt: TGCAGTGCTAGCCCCCACGGGGTGGATCAGCCCCAGCATTTT
j_call: TRBJ1-1; clone_size: .; d_call: TRBD1; v_call: TRBV28; cdr3_aa: CASSSRGASNTEAFF; cdr3_nt: TGTGCCAGCAGTTCCAGGGGGGCTTCGAACACTGAAGCTTTCTTT
j_call: TRBJ1-1; clone_size: .; d_call: .; v_call: TRBV25-1; cdr3_aa: CASSEFGSGTEAFF; cdr3_nt: TGTGCCAGCAGTGAATTTGGGAGCGGCACTGAAGCTTTCTTT
j_call: TRBJ2-1; clone_size: few; d_call: .; v_call: TRBV20-1; cdr3_aa: CSARDASSNEQFF; cdr3_nt: TGCAGTGCTAGAGATGCCAGCTCCAATGAGCAGTTCTTC
j_call: TRBJ1-2; clone_size: few; d_call: .; v_call: TRBV5-4; cdr3_aa: CASSSPGREDYGYTF; cdr3_nt: TGTGCCAGCAGCTCCCCTGGAAGGGAGGACTATGGCTACACCTTC
j_call: TRBJ2-1; clone_size: .; d_call: .; v_call: TRBV9; cdr3_aa: CASRSSTESSEQFF; cdr3_nt: TGTGCCAGCAGGTCTAGCACGGAGTCGAGTGAGCAGTTCTTC
j_call: TRBJ2-1; clone_size: once; d_call: TRBD2; v_call: TRBV18; cdr3_aa: CASSPSSGDSYNEQFF; cdr3_nt: TGTGCCAGCTCACCATCTAGCGGGGACTCCTACAATGAGCAGTTCTTC
j_call: TRBJ2-1; clone_size: few; d_call: .; v_call: TRBV7-2; cdr3_aa: CASSLLDYWRFF; cdr3_nt: TGTGCCAGCAGCTTACTGGACTACTGGCGGTTCTTC
j_call: TRBJ2-1; clone_size: .; d_call: .; v_call: TRBV20-1; cdr3_aa: CSASGQIGEQFF; cdr3_nt: TGCAGTGCCAGCGGACAGATCGGCGAGCAGTTCTTC
j_call: TRBJ2-6; clone_size: few; d_call: .; v_call: TRBV29-1; cdr3_aa: CSVVKGSGANVLTF; cdr3_nt: TGCAGCGTGGTGAAGGGCTCTGGGGCCAACGTCCTGACTTTC
j_call: TRBJ1-6; clone_size: .; d_call: .; v_call: TRBV3-1; cdr3_aa: CASSPPSGYNSPLHF; cdr3_nt: TGTGCCAGCAGCCCCCCAAGCGGGTATAATTCACCCCTCCACTTT